Below are 31 T cell receptor beta chains sequenced from a single sample in a study of regulatory T cells in long-lasting Graves disease. Arm-PCR of CDR3 regions and iRepertoire HTBI primers were used to build TCR beta libraries. TCRdb re-called the multiplex PCR reads with MiXCR, one entry per CDR3 protein. The sample has a few hundred thousand distinct CDR3 sequences; 20% to 25% are singletons. As for time point: persistent/refractory GD, antithyroid drugs over 5 years with positive TRAb. RNA isolated from PBMCs was used to make the TCR library. The specimen comprised peripheral blood mononuclear cells (PBMCs), sampled when the disease was refractory, from a patient treated with antithyroid drugs. The source of these receptors is a female donor with Graves disease.

This clonotype was picked up many times. Here the CDR3 DNA reads TGTGCCAGCAGTTACGGGACAGGGGGAGCGACGAACACTGAAGCTTTCTTT. Amino acid sequence: CASSYGTGGATNTEAFF. V and J are TRBV28 and TRBJ1-1; 11 bases map to TRBD1. Trimming at V came to 4 bases and at J to 1 base, leaving 8 bases not matched to a gene. Germline CDR1 reads MDHEN; CDR2 reads SYDVKM. The CDR3 is 17 amino acids.

The chain joins TRBV5-1 to TRBJ1-2; D is ambiguous. The V gene lost 4 bases and the J gene lost 3 bases, with 16 bases spanning the gap. The germline V gene encodes CDR1 SGHRS and CDR2 YFSETQ. This CDR3 region has 15 residues. The DNA for the CDR3 is TGCGCCAGCAGCACAGCCCGGACCGATGACTATGGCTACACCTTC. Translated, it gives CASSTARTDDYGYTF.

This clonotype was seen many times. CDR3 in amino acids: CASSFVDTKNTEAFF. The CDR3 DNA is TGTGCCAGCAGTTTCGTCGACACCAAGAACACTGAAGCTTTCTTT. V and J are TRBV28 and TRBJ1-1; D call uncertain. Germline V gene sequence: CDR1 MDHEN, CDR2 SYDVKM. The CDR3 is 15 amino acids. The ends were cut back, 3 bases at V and 1 base at J, with 12 bases in the middle.

V is TRBV29-1 and J is TRBJ1-2; D remains ambiguous. Germline V lookup: CDR1 SQVTM, CDR2 ANQGSEA. The germline V and J ends were trimmed by 7 bases and 2 bases, with 11 bases remaining between them. This CDR3 region has 12 residues. The CDR3 region is CSARRGNYGYTF. The CDR3 bases are TGCAGCGCCAGGAGAGGGAACTATGGCTACACCTTC.

This clonotype was counted many times. The rearrangement joins TRBV28 to TRBJ2-2; possible D gene TRBD1, 6 bases. This CDR3 has 14 amino acids. V dropped 2 bases and J dropped 8 bases, with 12 bases sitting between them. Germline values: CDR1 MDHEN, CDR2 SYDVKM. As DNA, the CDR3 is TGTGCCAGCAGTTTAAGGGACACTTGGGGGGAGCTGTTTTTT. It specifies CASSLRDTWGELFF.

This clonotype has a handful of counts. The chain has TRBV25-1 and TRBJ2-2; D gene ambiguous. V gave up 5 bases and J gave up 4 bases, with 11 bases separating them. Germline V lookup: CDR1 MGHDK, CDR2 SYGVNS. This CDR3 is built from 14 residues. The CDR3 region is CASSRSFGTGELFF. In DNA form, the CDR3 reads TGTGCCAGCAGTAGGTCCTTTGGCACCGGGGAGCTGTTTTTT.

This clonotype occurred many times. The gene calls are TRBV12-5 and TRBJ2-5; no definite D call. The CDR3 spans 13 residues. Germline loops: CDR1 LGHNT, CDR2 FRNRAP. V lost 7 bases, J lost 5 bases, and 14 bases lay in between. CDR3 nucleotide sequence: TGTGCTAGTGCTCCGTGGGGAAGCGAGACCCAGTACTTC. Its protein product is CASAPWGSETQYF.

Only a few counts were recorded for this clonotype. V and J are TRBV18 and TRBJ2-7; TRBD1 or TRBD2 may be the D gene (6 bases each). Between the trimmed V and J ends, which lost 3 bases and 6 bases, there was a span of 12 bases. The germline V gene has CDR1 KGHSH and CDR2 LQKENI. The CDR3 is 13 residues long. The DNA of the CDR3 is TGTGCCAGCTCACCGTGGACAGCGGGCGAGCAGTACTTC. Amino acids: CASSPWTAGEQYF.

In regard to this clonotype: A much more abundant neighbour one base away suggests this may be a read error. The V gene is TRBV4-1, the J gene TRBJ1-1, with D uncertain. CDR3 size: 15 residues. Germline V lookup: CDR1 MGHRA, CDR2 YSYEKL. Trimming cost V 3 bases and J 1 base, with 12 bases left between them. The CDR3 loop is CASSHDVRENTEAFF. The CDR3 DNA follows: TGCGCCAGCAGCCATGACGTTCGCGAGAACACTGAAGCTTTCTTT.

There are a few counts of this clonotype. The germline gene is not matched at one end of the junction; a read error may be the cause. This sequence joins TRBV28 and TRBJ2-5, with D possibly being TRBD1 or TRBD2 (6 bases each). Germline V gene sequence: CDR1 MDHEN, CDR2 SYDVKM. This CDR3 region has 12 residues. CDR3 DNA sequence: TGTGCCAGCACCCATTTGGGGGGCGAAGGGCACTTC. Translated: CASTHLGGEGHF.

The chain links TRBV7-9 to TRBJ2-5, with D possibly being TRBD2 (5 bases). This CDR3 spans 13 amino acids. Germline V CDR1 and CDR2: SEHNR, FQNEAQ (reference sequence). Trimming shortened V by 4 bases and J by 2 bases, and 8 bases separated the two germline ends. The CDR3 DNA reads TGTGCCAGCAGCTCGGACTTACAAGAGACCCAGTACTTC. This gives the protein CASSSDLQETQYF.

J is TRBJ1-1 and V is TRBV29-1; 8 bases align to TRBD1. The CDR3 covers 13 residues. V lost 7 bases to trimming and J lost 4 bases; unmatched junction nucleotides: 8. CDR1 and CDR2 (germline): SQVTM, ANQGSEA. The CDR3 loop is CSATRGRITEAFF. The CDR3 nucleotides read TGCAGCGCGACCAGGGGGCGTATCACTGAAGCTTTCTTT.

The rearrangement uses TRBV7-2 and TRBJ2-7, with D perhaps matching TRBD1 (6 bases). Germline CDR1 SGHTA, CDR2 FQGNSA. V dropped 3 bases and J dropped 7 bases, with 10 bases sitting between them. This CDR3 is built from 12 residues. CDR3 nucleotides: TGTGCCAGCAGCTTCGGTAGGGGGGAGCAGTACTTC. Protein sequence: CASSFGRGEQYF. The whole variable domain, filled in from reference TRBV7-2 and TRBJ2-7, reads GAGVSQSPSNKVTEKGKDVELRCDPISGHTALYWYRQSLGQGLEFLIYFQGNSAPDKSGLPSDRFSAERTGGSVSTLTIQRTQQEDSAVYLCASSFGRGEQYFGPGTRLTVT.

This chain joins TRBV7-8 and TRBJ1-6; TRBD1 might be the D (5 bases). The V end lost 5 bases, the J end lost 7 bases, and 18 bases lay between the germline ends. CDR1 SGHVS and CDR2 FQNEAQ come from the germline V gene. This CDR3 comprises 16 residues. CDR3 coding DNA: TGTGCCAGCAGCGTAGGGAGGGACCCCAGGAATTCACCCCTCCACTTT. Its protein product is CASSVGRDPRNSPLHF.

This clonotype was seen only a few times. The chain couples TRBV4-2 to TRBJ1-2; 7 bases agree with TRBD1. Germline CDR1 is LGHNA and CDR2 is YNFKEQ. V trimming: 4 bases; J trimming: 0 bases; junction bases outside the gene matches: 5. This CDR3 has 15 residues. The CDR3 nucleotides read TGTGCCAGCAGCCCCGGGGACAGCCCTAACTATGGCTACACCTTC. It codes for CASSPGDSPNYGYTF.

This clonotype was counted ten times or more. The chain uses TRBV28 and TRBJ2-7; the D is unclear. This CDR3 is 12 amino acids long. CDR1 and CDR2 from the germline V gene are MDHEN and SYDVKM. V lost 6 bases to trimming and J lost 9 bases, with 15 bases between them. In nucleotides, the CDR3 is TGTGCCAGCAGCCCCTCGCAGTTTAGGCAGTACTTC. Protein sequence: CASSPSQFRQYF.

The chain links TRBV2 to TRBJ2-3; D possibly corresponds to TRBD2 (6 bases). Per the germline V gene, CDR1 is SNHLY and CDR2 is FYNNEI. V lost 3 bases and J 0 bases, leaving 16 bases between the germline ends. The CDR3 has 17 amino acids. CDR3 protein: CASSEAVLAISTDTQYF. Here the CDR3 DNA reads TGTGCCAGCAGTGAGGCCGTTCTAGCGATCAGCACAGATACGCAGTATTTT.

This clonotype was counted between two and nine times. V gene TRBV30 combines with J gene TRBJ1-2; D is undetermined. Germline CDR1 and CDR2: GTSNPN and SVGIG (reference sequence). V shed 3 bases and J shed 2 bases, with 13 bases lying between them. The CDR3 has 14 amino acids. CDR3: CAWSQARINYGYTF. CDR3 sequence (DNA): TGTGCCTGGAGCCAGGCTCGGATCAACTATGGCTACACCTTC.

The CDR3 loop is CASSKTHQPQHF. The CDR3 DNA reads TGTGCCAGCAGCAAGACTCATCAGCCCCAGCATTTT. This chain connects TRBV7-9 to TRBJ1-5; D not resolved. The CDR3 covers 12 residues. V lost 5 bases and J lost 5, with 7 bases in between. Germline V gene data show CDR1 as SEHNR and CDR2 as FQNEAQ (reference sequence). Looking up the rest from reference TRBV7-9 and TRBJ1-5 gives the full variable domain: DTGVSQNPRHKITKRGQNVTFRCDPISEHNRLYWYRQTLGQGPEFLTYFQNEAQLEKSRLLSDRFSAERPKGSFSTLEIQRTEQGDSAMYLCASSKTHQPQHFGDGTRLSIL.

As DNA, the CDR3 is TGTGCCAGCAGCCCACGGCCTTATGGCTACACCTTC. Translated, it gives CASSPRPYGYTF. The chain employs TRBV14 and TRBJ1-2; no clear D. V was trimmed by 4 bases and J by 5 bases, leaving 8 bases between them. CDR1 SGHDN and CDR2 FVKESK come from the germline V gene. CDR3 length: 12 amino acids.

This clonotype has a handful of counts. The V call is TRBV2, the J call TRBJ2-7, with 10 bases aligning to TRBD1. The germline CDR1 and CDR2 sequences are SNHLY and FYNNEI. The CDR3 is 15 residues long. V gave up 4 bases and J gave up 1 base; unmatched junction bases: 4. CDR3 sequence: CASSGGQGISYEQYF. The CDR3 DNA is TGTGCCAGCAGTGGGGGACAGGGGATTTCCTACGAGCAGTACTTC. Full variable domain (outside the CDR3, taken from reference TRBV2 and TRBJ2-7): EPEVTQTPSHQVTQMGQEVILRCVPISNHLYFYWYRQILGQKVEFLVSFYNNEISEKSEIFDDQFSVERPDGSNFTLKIRSTKLEDSAMYFCASSGGQGISYEQYFGPGTRLTVT.

This clonotype has only a few counts. V usage is TRBV28 and J usage is TRBJ2-3, with D uncertain. The CDR3 totals 17 residues. The germline V gene has CDR1 MDHEN and CDR2 SYDVKM. Deletions cut 3 bases from V and 1 base from J, with 17 bases between. The CDR3 region has the DNA TGTGCCAGCAGTTTCCCACCTGAAGGCGCAGGCACAGATACGCAGTATTTT. Translating it yields CASSFPPEGAGTDTQYF.

This clonotype came up once. The V call is TRBV7-3, the J call TRBJ2-7; D may be TRBD1 (6 bases). The V end lost 2 bases, the J end lost 5 bases, and 16 bases lay between the germline ends. CDR1 and CDR2 (germline): SGHTA, FQGTGA. This CDR3 region has 15 residues. In nucleotides, the CDR3 is TGTGCCAGCAGCTTACAGGAAGGGGGAAGGAACGAGCAGTACTTC. Translating it yields CASSLQEGGRNEQYF.

This clonotype was counted at least ten times. The rearrangement uses TRBV14 and TRBJ2-5, with TRBD2 matching 7 bases. With V trimmed by 4 bases and J by 5 bases, 7 bases remained unmatched. There are 14 residues in the CDR3. Germline-derived CDR1 and CDR2 are SGHDN and FVKESK. CDR3 sequence reads: CASSPTSWSETQYF. For the CDR3, the DNA is TGTGCCAGCAGCCCGACTAGCTGGAGTGAGACCCAGTACTTC. Full variable domain (missing parts from reference TRBV14 and TRBJ2-5): EAGVTQFPSHSVIEKGQTVTLRCDPISGHDNLYWYRRVMGKEIKFLLHFVKESKQDESGMPNNRFLAERTGGTYSTLKVQPAELEDSGVYFCASSPTSWSETQYFGPGTRLLVL.

This clonotype occurred many times. The V gene is TRBV7-2, the J gene TRBJ2-5, with D possibly TRBD1 on 6 matching bases. Between the trimmed V and J ends, which lost 4 bases and 4 bases, there was a span of 16 bases. Per the germline V gene, CDR1 is SGHTA and CDR2 is FQGNSA. The CDR3 has 15 amino acids. CDR3 DNA: TGTGCCAGCAGCTCTCTCGACAGGTTAGGAGAGACCCAGTACTTC. Its translation is CASSSLDRLGETQYF.

There are many counts of this clonotype. This chain joins TRBV27 and TRBJ2-5; 8 nucleotides agree with TRBD2. Germline values: CDR1 MNHEY, CDR2 SMNVEV (reference sequence). CDR3 length: 18 amino acids. Trimming at V came to 0 bases and at J to 2 bases, leaving 11 bases not matched to a gene. The CDR3 loop is CASSLSISGGAGQETQYF. CDR3 DNA: TGTGCCAGCAGTTTATCGATCAGCGGGGGAGCGGGTCAAGAGACCCAGTACTTC.

The table lists this clonotype with many counts. The gene calls are TRBV20-1 and TRBJ1-4, with D hard to call. Germline loops: CDR1 DFQATT, CDR2 SNEGSKA (reference sequence). Trimming took 1 base from V and 4 from J, leaving 7 bases between them. The CDR3 covers 13 residues. The CDR3 is CSARGLSNEKLFF. The DNA of the CDR3 is TGCAGTGCTAGAGGACTGAGTAATGAAAAACTGTTTTTT.

This clonotype has a count of ten or more. The chain couples TRBV29-1 to TRBJ1-1; a possible D gene is TRBD1 (5 bases). V dropped 4 bases and J dropped 0 bases, with 12 bases sitting between them. The germline CDR1 and CDR2 sequences are SQVTM and ANQGSEA. The CDR3 totals 14 residues. The CDR3 spells CSVGSGIMNTEAFF. CDR3 DNA: TGCAGCGTTGGATCAGGGATTATGAACACTGAAGCTTTCTTT.

This clonotype occurred a few times. The chain is built from TRBV12-3 or TRBV12-4 and TRBJ2-1, with 7 nucleotides matching TRBD2. V dropped 0 bases and J dropped 6; count of bases not matched to a gene: 5. CDR3 length equals 15 residues. Here the CDR3 DNA reads TGTGCCAGCAGTTTAGCGGGAGGGCCGGGCAATGAGCAGTTCTTC. It specifies CASSLAGGPGNEQFF.

This clonotype was counted only a few times. The chain carries TRBV5-1 and TRBJ2-5, with 8 nucleotides matching TRBD1. CDR3 length equals 15 residues. Per the germline V gene, CDR1 is SGHRS and CDR2 is YFSETQ. V was clipped by 3 bases and J by 5 bases; unmatched bases: 9. The CDR3 sequence: CASSSWTGRVETQYF. CDR3 nucleotides: TGCGCCAGCAGCTCCTGGACAGGGCGGGTGGAGACCCAGTACTTC. Filled out from reference TRBV5-1 and TRBJ2-5, the complete variable domain reads KAGVTQTPRYLIKTRGQQVTLSCSPISGHRSVSWYQQTPGQGLQFLFEYFSETQRNKGNFPGRFSGRQFSNSRSEMNVSTLELGDSALYLCASSSWTGRVETQYFGPGTRLLVL.

This sequence joins TRBV6-1 and TRBJ2-7, with D possibly being TRBD1 (5 bases). The V and J ends lost 2 bases and 9 bases respectively, with 11 bases between them. The V gene's germline CDR1 is MNHNS and CDR2 SASEGT. The CDR3 loop spans 12 amino acids. The DNA of the CDR3 is TGTGCCAGCAGTGAACCCCCCCAGGGGCAGTACTTC. Its protein is CASSEPPQGQYF.